This record covers a single T cell receptor beta chain. The target antigen is unknown. V was pared by 1 base and J by 5 bases, with 5 bases between. This CDR3 region has 13 residues. CDR1 LGHDT and CDR2 YNNKEL come from the germline V gene (reference sequence). These data originate in a study of T cell responses to AZD1222 COVID-19 vaccine. Study outcomes and limitations: Females made up more of the donors, who were largely white British, and clonal diversity may have come out too low.

Repertoires were generated with immunoSEQ multiplex PCR, while TCRdb's copy carries only in-frame clones and drops some. The sample consists of roughly 250,000 clones, 85% to 95% of them appearing once. The chain joins TRBV3-1 (or the pseudogene TRBV3-2) to TRBJ2-2; D gene uncertain. Here the sequenced sample was peripheral blood, taken on day 0 of AZD1222 vaccination. This TCR came from an adult in good health. CDR3 loop: CASSQARTGELFF. The CDR3 DNA reads TGTGCCAGCAGCCAAGCAAGGACCGGGGAGCTGTTTTTT.